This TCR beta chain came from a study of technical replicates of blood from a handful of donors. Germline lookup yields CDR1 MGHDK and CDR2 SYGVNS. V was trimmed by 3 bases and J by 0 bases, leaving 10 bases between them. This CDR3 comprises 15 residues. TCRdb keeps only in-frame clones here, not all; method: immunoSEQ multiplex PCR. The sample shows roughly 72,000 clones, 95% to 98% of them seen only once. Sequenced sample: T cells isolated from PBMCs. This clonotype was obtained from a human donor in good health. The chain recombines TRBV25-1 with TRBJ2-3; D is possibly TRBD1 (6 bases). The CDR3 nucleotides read TGTGCCAGCAGTGATTCAGGGGACAGCACAGATACGCAGTATTTT. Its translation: CASSDSGDSTDTQYF.